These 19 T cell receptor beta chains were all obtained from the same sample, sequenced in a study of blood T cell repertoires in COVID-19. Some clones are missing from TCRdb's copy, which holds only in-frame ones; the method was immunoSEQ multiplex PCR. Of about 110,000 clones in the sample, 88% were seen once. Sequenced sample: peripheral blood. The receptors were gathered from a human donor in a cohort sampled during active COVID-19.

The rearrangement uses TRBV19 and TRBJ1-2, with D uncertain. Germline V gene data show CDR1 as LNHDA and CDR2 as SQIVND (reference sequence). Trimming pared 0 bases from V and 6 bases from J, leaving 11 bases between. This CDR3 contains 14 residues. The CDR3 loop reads CASSIDAGGHGYTF. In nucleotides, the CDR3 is TGTGCCAGTAGTATAGACGCGGGAGGTCATGGCTACACCTTC.

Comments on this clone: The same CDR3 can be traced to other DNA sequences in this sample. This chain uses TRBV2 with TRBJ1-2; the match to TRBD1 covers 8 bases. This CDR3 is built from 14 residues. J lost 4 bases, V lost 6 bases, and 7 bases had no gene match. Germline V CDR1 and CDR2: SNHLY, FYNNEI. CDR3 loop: CASSPGTGGYGYTF. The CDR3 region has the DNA TGTGCCAGCAGCCCGGGGACAGGAGGCTATGGCTACACCTTC.

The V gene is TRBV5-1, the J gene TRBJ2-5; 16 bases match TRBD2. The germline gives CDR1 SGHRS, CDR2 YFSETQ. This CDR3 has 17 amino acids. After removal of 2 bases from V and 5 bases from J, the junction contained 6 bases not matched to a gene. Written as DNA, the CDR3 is TGCGCCAGCAGCTTTGGGACTAGCGGGAGGGCCGGCGAGACCCAGTACTTC. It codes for CASSFGTSGRAGETQYF.

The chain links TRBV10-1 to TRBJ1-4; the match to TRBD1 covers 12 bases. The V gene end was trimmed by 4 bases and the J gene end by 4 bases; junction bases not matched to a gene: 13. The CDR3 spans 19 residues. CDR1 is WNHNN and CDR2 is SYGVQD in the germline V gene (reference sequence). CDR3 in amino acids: CASSVRDRGHYNSNEKLFF. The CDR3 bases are TGCGCCAGCAGTGTCCGGGACAGGGGGCATTATAATAGTAATGAAAAACTGTTTTTT.

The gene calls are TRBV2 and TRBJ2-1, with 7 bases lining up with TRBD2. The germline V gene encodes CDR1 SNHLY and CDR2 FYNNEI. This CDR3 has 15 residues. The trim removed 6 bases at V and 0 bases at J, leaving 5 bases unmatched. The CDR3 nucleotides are TGTGCCAGCAGAGCGACTAGCCTCTCCTACAATGAGCAGTTCTTC. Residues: CASRATSLSYNEQFF.

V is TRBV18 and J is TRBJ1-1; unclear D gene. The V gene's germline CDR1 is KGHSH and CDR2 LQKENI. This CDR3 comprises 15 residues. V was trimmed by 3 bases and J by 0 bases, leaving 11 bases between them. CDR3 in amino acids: CASSPAIALNTEAFF. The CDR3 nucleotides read TGTGCCAGCTCACCTGCGATCGCGCTGAACACTGAAGCTTTCTTT.

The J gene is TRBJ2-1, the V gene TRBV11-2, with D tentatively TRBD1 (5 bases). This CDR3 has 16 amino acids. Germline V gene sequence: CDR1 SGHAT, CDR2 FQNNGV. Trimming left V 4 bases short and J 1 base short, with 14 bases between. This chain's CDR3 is CASSSPTVYSYNEQFF. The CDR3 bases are TGTGCCAGCAGCTCTCCGACAGTATATTCCTACAATGAGCAGTTCTTC.

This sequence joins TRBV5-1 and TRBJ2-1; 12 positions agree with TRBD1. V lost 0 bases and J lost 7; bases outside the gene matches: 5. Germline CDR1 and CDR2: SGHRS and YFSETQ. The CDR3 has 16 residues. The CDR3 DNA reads TGCGCCAGCAGCTTGGGGGACAGGGGGCAGTCGAATGAGCAGTTCTTC. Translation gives CASSLGDRGQSNEQFF.

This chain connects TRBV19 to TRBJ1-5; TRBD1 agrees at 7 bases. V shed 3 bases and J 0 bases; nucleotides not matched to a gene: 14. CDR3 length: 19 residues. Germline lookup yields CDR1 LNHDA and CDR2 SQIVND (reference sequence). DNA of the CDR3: TGTGCCAGTAGTATCCGTAGGGCCTACAGGGGTGATAGCAATCAGCCCCAGCATTTT. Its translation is CASSIRRAYRGDSNQPQHF.

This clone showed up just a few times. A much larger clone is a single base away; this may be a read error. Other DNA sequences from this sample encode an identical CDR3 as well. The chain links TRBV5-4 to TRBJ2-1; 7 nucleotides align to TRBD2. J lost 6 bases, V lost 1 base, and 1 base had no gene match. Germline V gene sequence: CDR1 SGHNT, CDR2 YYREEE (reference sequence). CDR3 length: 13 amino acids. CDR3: CASSLREGNEQFF. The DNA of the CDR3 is TGTGCCAGCAGCTTGAGGGAGGGCAATGAGCAGTTCTTC.

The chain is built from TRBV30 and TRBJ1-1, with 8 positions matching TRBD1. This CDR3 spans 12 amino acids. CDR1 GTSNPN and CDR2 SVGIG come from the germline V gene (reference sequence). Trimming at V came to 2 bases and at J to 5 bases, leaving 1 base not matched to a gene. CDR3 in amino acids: CAWSRQGTEAFF. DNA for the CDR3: TGTGCCTGGAGTCGACAGGGGACTGAAGCTTTCTTT.

CDR3 protein: CASSPRGGRYNEQFF. In nucleotides, the CDR3 is TGTGCCAGCAGCCCGAGGGGGGGACGTTACAATGAGCAGTTCTTC. The V and J genes are TRBV7-9 and TRBJ2-1, with a possible D match to TRBD2 (7 bases). The V and J ends lost 5 bases and 4 bases respectively, with 15 bases between them. CDR1 and CDR2 (germline): SEHNR, FQNEAQ (reference sequence). The CDR3 runs 15 residues.

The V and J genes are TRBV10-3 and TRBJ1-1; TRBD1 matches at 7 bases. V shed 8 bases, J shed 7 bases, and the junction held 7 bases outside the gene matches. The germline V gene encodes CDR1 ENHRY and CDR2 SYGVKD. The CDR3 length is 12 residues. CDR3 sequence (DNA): TGTGCCATCCAGTCCGGGACAGATGAAGCTTTCTTT. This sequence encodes CAIQSGTDEAFF.

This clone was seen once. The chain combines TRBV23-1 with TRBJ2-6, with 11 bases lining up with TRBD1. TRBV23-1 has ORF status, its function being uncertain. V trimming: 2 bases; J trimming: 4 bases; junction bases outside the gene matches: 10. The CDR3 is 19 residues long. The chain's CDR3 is CASSQPRDRGILGANVLTF. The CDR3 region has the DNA TGCGCCAGCAGTCAACCCAGGGACAGGGGGATCTTGGGGGCCAACGTCCTGACTTTC.

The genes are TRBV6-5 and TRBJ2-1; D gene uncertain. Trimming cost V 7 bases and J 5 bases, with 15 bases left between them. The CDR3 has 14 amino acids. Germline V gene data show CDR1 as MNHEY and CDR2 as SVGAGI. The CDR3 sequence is CASTAGQVDNEQFF. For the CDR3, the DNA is TGTGCCAGCACCGCTGGCCAGGTTGACAATGAGCAGTTCTTC.

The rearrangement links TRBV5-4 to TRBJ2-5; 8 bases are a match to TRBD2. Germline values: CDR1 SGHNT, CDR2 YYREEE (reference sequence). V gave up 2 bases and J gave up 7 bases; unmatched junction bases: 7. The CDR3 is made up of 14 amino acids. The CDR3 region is CASSFSGTAGTQYF. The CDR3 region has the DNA TGTGCCAGCAGCTTTAGCGGGACCGCGGGGACCCAGTACTTC.

The CDR3 region has the DNA TGTGCCAGCTCAGTTGGGACAGAATACAATGAGCAGTTCTTC. It codes for CASSVGTEYNEQFF. The chain links TRBV18 to TRBJ2-1; 7 nucleotides match TRBD1. This CDR3 region has 14 residues. The V and J ends lost 5 bases and 4 bases, in that order; junction bases with no gene match: 5. The germline V gene encodes CDR1 KGHSH and CDR2 LQKENI.

The CDR3 DNA reads TGTGCCAGCAGCTTATGGCTAGGGGCAGGGGGAAACTATGGCTACACCTTC. It codes for CASSLWLGAGGNYGYTF. The chain couples TRBV7-3 to TRBJ1-2, with TRBD1 identical over 7 bases. Germline CDR1 SGHTA, CDR2 FQGTGA. This CDR3 comprises 17 residues. V shed 2 bases and J 2 bases; nucleotides not matched to a gene: 11. The full variable domain, completed using reference TRBV7-3 and TRBJ1-2, is GAGVSQTPSNKVTEKGKYVELRCDPISGHTALYWYRQSLGQGPEFLIYFQGTGAADDSGLPNDRFFAVRPEGSVSTLKIQRTERGDSAVYLCASSLWLGAGGNYGYTFGSGTRLTVV.

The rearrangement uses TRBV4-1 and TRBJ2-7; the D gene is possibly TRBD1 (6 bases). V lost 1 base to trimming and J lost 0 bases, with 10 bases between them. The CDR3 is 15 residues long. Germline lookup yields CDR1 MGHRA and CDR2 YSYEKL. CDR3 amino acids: CASSQGTGHSYEQYF. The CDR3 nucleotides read TGCGCCAGCAGCCAAGGTACGGGACACTCCTACGAGCAGTACTTC.